Listed below are T cell receptor beta chains from one sample, sequenced in a study of post-analysis software for immune sequencing data. TCRdb fed the PCR reads into MiXCR, producing one record per CDR3 protein. The sample yields about 430,000 distinct CDR3 sequences, 39% seen once. Specimen: blood. The receptors derive from a girl aged 2 to 9 with multiple sclerosis. Both conserved end residues are part of each CDR3. The D gene is left open where the match is weak. For some rows the clone size is stated as once, few or many, or as a class when expanded; others skip it.

TRBV7-6	TRBD1	TRBJ1-1	NA	TGTGCTAGCAGCTGGCAGGGGGCTGGCGGCACTGAAGCTTTCTTT	CASSWQGAGGTEAFF
TRBV7-9	NA	TRBJ2-5	NA	TGTGCCAGCGACGCACAAGAGACCCAGTACTTC	CASDAQETQYF
TRBV30	NA	TRBJ1-1	NA	TGTGCCTGGAGTGTGAACACTGAAGCTTTCTTT	CAWSVNTEAFF
TRBV28	NA	TRBJ2-7	NA	TGTGCCAGCAGTTTAAGTGCCGGGAGCACCTACGAGCAGTACTTC	CASSLSAGSTYEQYF
TRBV7-9	NA	TRBJ2-1	few	TGTGCCAGCAGCTTAGTCTTGGGGAGCTCCTACAATGAGCAGTTCTTC	CASSLVLGSSYNEQFF
TRBV12-3/TRBV12-4	NA	TRBJ2-6	NA	TGTGCCAGCAGTTTACGTAGGCAGCTTAGCTCTGGGGCCAACGTCCTGACTTTC	CASSLRRQLSSGANVLTF
TRBV7-9	NA	TRBJ1-1	NA	TGTGCCAGCAGCTCAAGACAGGCACCGAACACTGAAGCTTTCTTT	CASSSRQAPNTEAFF
TRBV5-1	TRBD2	TRBJ2-5	NA	TGCGCCAGCAGCTTCAGACTAGCGGGAGGGGGAGAGACCCAGTACTTC	CASSFRLAGGGETQYF
TRBV20-1	NA	TRBJ2-1	NA	TGCAGTGCCAGCCGGCAGGATGTGGGTGGCAATGAGCAGTTCTTC	CSASRQDVGGNEQFF
TRBV5-6	TRBD1	TRBJ2-7	NA	TGTGCCAGCAGCCGAACCGACAGGGGGTGCTACGAGCAGTACTTC	CASSRTDRGCYEQYF
TRBV6-5	TRBD1	TRBJ2-1	once	TGTGCCAGCAGTATTTGGACAGGGGGACACACACAAGAGTTCTTC	CASSIWTGGHTQEFF
TRBV6-5	TRBD1	TRBJ2-5	NA	TGTGCCAGCAGCCCCGGGACAGTTCGCTCTCGGGAGACCCAGTACTTC	CASSPGTVRSRETQYF
TRBV20-1	TRBD1	TRBJ1-2	few	TGCAGTGCTAGGGGGGACAGGGGAGACTATGGCTACACCTTC	CSARGDRGDYGYTF
TRBV28	NA	TRBJ1-2	NA	TGTGCCAGCAGTTCCCACAGGGTTGGTGGCTACACCTTC	CASSSHRVGGYTF
TRBV7-6	NA	TRBJ2-7	NA	TGTGCCAGCAGCTTAGAACGGGCCCCCTACGAGCAGTACTTC	CASSLERAPYEQYF
TRBV20-1	NA	TRBJ1-2	NA	TGCAGTGCTAGCTCTTCGTTGTTCTATGGCTACACCTTC	CSASSSLFYGYTF
TRBV9	TRBD1	TRBJ2-1	few	TGTGCCAGCAGCGCTCCACGGGACAGGGCTGTCAATGAGCAGTTCTTC	CASSAPRDRAVNEQFF
TRBV3-1	NA	TRBJ2-7	NA	TGTGCCAGCGGGGGCGGATACTACGAGCAGTACTTC	CASGGGYYEQYF
TRBV18	TRBD1	TRBJ1-2	NA	TGTGCCAGCTCACCACCGACAGGGGGCTCATCGGGCTACACCTTC	CASSPPTGGSSGYTF
TRBV29-1	NA	TRBJ2-3	few	TGCAGCGTTGAAGGAGGAGCTACGCAGTATTTT	CSVEGGATQYF
TRBV12-3/TRBV12-4	TRBD1	TRBJ2-3	NA	TGTGCCAGCAGTTTAAGGGACAGGGGGCTGGTAAGAGCAGATGCGCAGTATTTT	CASSLRDRGLVRADAQYF
TRBV18	NA	TRBJ2-7	NA	TGTGCCAGCTCAGTCGGGACACTTTATAGGGAGCAGTACTTC	CASSVGTLYREQYF
TRBV10-3	NA	TRBJ2-5	NA	TGTGCCATCAGTGAGGCAGCTAAAGAGACCCAGTACTTC	CAISEAAKETQYF
TRBV7-6	TRBD2	TRBJ2-1	NA	TGTGCCAGCAGCCCCAGAAGCCTAGCGGGGAACAATGAGCAGTTCTTC	CASSPRSLAGNNEQFF
TRBV6-6	NA	TRBJ1-4	NA	TGTGCCAGCAATAAAGAGGGGGTGGGAGAAAAACTGTTTTTT	CASNKEGVGEKLFF
TRBV20-1	NA	TRBJ2-1	NA	TGCAGTGCTAGTTTCCGGCCGTTGGTTTTGGATGAGCAGTTCTTC	CSASFRPLVLDEQFF
TRBV20-1	NA	TRBJ1-6	NA	TGCAGTGCCACCTACGCGATCTATAATTCACCCCTCCACTTT	CSATYAIYNSPLHF
TRBV4-1	NA	TRBJ1-2	few	TGCGCCAGCAGCCAAGATACAGTGAACTATGGCTACACCTTC	CASSQDTVNYGYTF
TRBV14	NA	TRBJ2-3	NA	TGTGCCTCAAATACCGGGGGAAATACGCAGTATTTT	CASNTGGNTQYF
TRBV10-3	NA	TRBJ2-1	NA	TGTGCCATCAGTGGAGCTAACAGGGACGGATCCTACAATGAGCAGTTCTTC	CAISGANRDGSYNEQFF
TRBV6-6	NA	TRBJ1-6	few	TGTGCCAGCAGTTACTCGGCGGGAAATTCACCCCTCCACTTT	CASSYSAGNSPLHF
TRBV20-1	NA	TRBJ1-2	NA	TGCAGTGCTAGAAACCAGGGGCCCAACTATGGCTACACCTTC	CSARNQGPNYGYTF
TRBV5-1	TRBD1	TRBJ2-7	NA	TGCGCCAGCAGCGGGACAGGGGAACCCTACGAGCAGTACTTC	CASSGTGEPYEQYF
TRBV7-6	TRBD1	TRBJ2-1	NA	TGTGCCAGCAGCTCTTCCGGGACAGGGCGTTGGAATGAGCAGTTCTTC	CASSSSGTGRWNEQFF
TRBV7-2	TRBD2	TRBJ2-5	few	TGTGCCAGCAGCCAAGACGGGAGGGCGGCAGAGACCCAGTACTTC	CASSQDGRAAETQYF
TRBV29-1	NA	TRBJ1-1	NA	TGCAGCGTTTTAATCCGGGACACTTTCACTGAAGCTTTCTTT	CSVLIRDTFTEAFF
TRBV12-3/TRBV12-4	NA	TRBJ1-5	few	TGTGCCAGCAGTTTGGGGGGGTTTATTCAGCCCCAGCATTTT	CASSLGGFIQPQHF
TRBV7-6	NA	TRBJ2-1	few	TGTGCCAGCAGCTCGGCCGCCGGGAGTATGAACAATGAGCAGTTCTTC	CASSSAAGSMNNEQFF
TRBV6-2/TRBV6-3	NA	TRBJ2-7	NA	TGTGCCAGCAGTTACTCGCTCAGGGGCCCAGCATCCTACGAGCAGTACTTC	CASSYSLRGPASYEQYF
TRBV15	NA	TRBJ2-5	NA	TGTGCCACCTCCAGGGAAGAGACCCAGTACTTC	CATSREETQYF
TRBV7-7	NA	TRBJ2-1	few	TGTGCTAGCAGCTTAGGGCCTACGCTGTATGGCAATGAGCAGTTCTTC	CASSLGPTLYGNEQFF
TRBV6-2/TRBV6-3	NA	TRBJ2-7	NA	TGTGCCAGCAGTTACGGAGTAGGAAGGTACGAGCAGTACTTC	CASSYGVGRYEQYF
TRBV12-5	NA	TRBJ2-1	NA	TGTGCTAGTGGTTTGTTGGCTAATGAGCAGTTCTTC	CASGLLANEQFF
TRBV6-2/TRBV6-3	NA	TRBJ2-7	NA	TGTGCCAGCAAACCCTCTCCCGTCCCCCTCTACGAGCAGTACTTC	CASKPSPVPLYEQYF
TRBV10-3	NA	TRBJ2-1	NA	TGTGCCATCAGTGGGGCAGGGAATGAGCAGTTCTTC	CAISGAGNEQFF
TRBV4-2	NA	TRBJ2-5	NA	TGTGCCAGCAGCCAAGTTGGATATGAGACCCAGTACTTC	CASSQVGYETQYF
TRBV6-5	NA	TRBJ2-7	NA	TGTGCCAGCAGTTACCGGACACCGAGCTCCTACAATGAGCAGTACTTC	CASSYRTPSSYNEQYF
TRBV7-2	TRBD1	TRBJ1-2	few	TGTGCCAGCAGCTCAGACGGGGACAGAGACTATGGCTACACCTTC	CASSSDGDRDYGYTF
TRBV5-1	NA	TRBJ2-4	NA	TGCGCCAGCAGGATAGATTATAGGGAATACGCCAAAAACATTCAGTACTTC	CASRIDYREYAKNIQYF
TRBV15	NA	TRBJ1-4	NA	TGTGCCACCAGCAGTGAACCACACTATAGTGAAAAACTGTTTTTT	CATSSEPHYSEKLFF
TRBV3-1	NA	TRBJ2-7	few	TGTGCCAGCAGCCAAGGGGGTATCTCCTACGAGCAGTACTTC	CASSQGGISYEQYF
TRBV10-3	TRBD2	TRBJ2-3	few	TGTGCCATCAGTGAGTCAAAGACTAGCGGGAGTGGAAATACGCAGTATTTT	CAISESKTSGSGNTQYF
TRBV28	TRBD1	TRBJ2-3	few	TGTGCCAGCAGCCAATCGATACAGGGGCCTATTAGCACAGATACGCAGTATTTT	CASSQSIQGPISTDTQYF
TRBV29-1	TRBD1	TRBJ1-2	few	TGCAGCGTTGAAGATGTCCCGGGACAGGGGGAAAAGTACTATGGCTACACCTTC	CSVEDVPGQGEKYYGYTF
TRBV29-1	TRBD1	TRBJ1-5	few	TGCAGCGTTGACGGGACAGATAGCAATCAGCCCCAGCATTTT	CSVDGTDSNQPQHF